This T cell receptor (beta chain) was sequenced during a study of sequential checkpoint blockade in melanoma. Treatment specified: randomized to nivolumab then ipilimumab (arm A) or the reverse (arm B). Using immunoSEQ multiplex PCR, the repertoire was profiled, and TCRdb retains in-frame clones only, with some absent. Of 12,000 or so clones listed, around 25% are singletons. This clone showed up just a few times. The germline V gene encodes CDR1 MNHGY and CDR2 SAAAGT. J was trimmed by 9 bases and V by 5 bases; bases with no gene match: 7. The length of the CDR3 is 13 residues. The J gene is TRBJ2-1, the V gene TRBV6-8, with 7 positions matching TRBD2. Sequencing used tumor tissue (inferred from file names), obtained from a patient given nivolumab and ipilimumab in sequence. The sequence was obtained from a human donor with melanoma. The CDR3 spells CASSRRERGEQFF. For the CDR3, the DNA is TGTGCCAGCAGTCGCCGGGAGCGGGGTGAGCAGTTCTTC.